This T cell receptor beta chain is drawn from a study of shared clonotypes between healthy human individuals. Findings and limits, study-wide: Four donors held approximately 4.5% of naive CD4 clonotypes in common.

Generated by immunoSEQ multiplex PCR, the TCRdb table keeps only in-frame clones and is missing some. This table has over a million clones, approximately 98.5% appearing once. The germline V gene encodes CDR1 SGHVS and CDR2 FNYEAQ. V was pared by 5 bases and J by 7 bases, with 5 bases of the junction left unmatched. The CDR3 covers 13 residues. CD45RA+ naive and CD45RA-negative memory subsets were separated from CD4+ cells. For this clone: Its antigen is currently unknown.

The sequenced material came from naive CD4+ T cells sorted from blood. The subset: CD45RA+ positively selected. The receptor comes from a man aged 25-45 years in good health. This chain joins TRBV7-6 and TRBJ1-1; TRBD1 matches 9 bases. Here the CDR3 reads CASSRLTGGEAFF. CDR3 DNA sequence: TGTGCCAGCAGCAGACTGACAGGGGGTGAAGCTTTCTTT.